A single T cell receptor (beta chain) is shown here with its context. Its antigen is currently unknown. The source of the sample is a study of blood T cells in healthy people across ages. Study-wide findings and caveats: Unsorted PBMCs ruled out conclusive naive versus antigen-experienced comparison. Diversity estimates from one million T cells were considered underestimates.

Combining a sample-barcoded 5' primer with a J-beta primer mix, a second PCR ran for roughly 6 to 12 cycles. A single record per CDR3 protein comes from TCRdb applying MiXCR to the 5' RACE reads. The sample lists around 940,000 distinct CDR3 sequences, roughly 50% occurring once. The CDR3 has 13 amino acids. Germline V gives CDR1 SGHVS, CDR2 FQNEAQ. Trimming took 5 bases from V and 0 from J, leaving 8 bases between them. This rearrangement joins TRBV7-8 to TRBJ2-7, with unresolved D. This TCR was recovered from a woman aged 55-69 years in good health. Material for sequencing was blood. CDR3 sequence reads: CASSPRASYEQYF. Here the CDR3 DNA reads TGTGCCAGCAGCCCAAGGGCCTCCTACGAGCAGTACTTC.